This T cell receptor beta chain was sequenced in a study of cytomegalovirus exposure and HLA in healthy donors. General study findings and limits: Some V segments, TRBV6-2 and TRBV6-3 among them, were indistinguishable and were therefore excluded. It was likely that a cluster of highly shared sequence variants was a sequencing artifact.

Germline V gives CDR1 SGHNT, CDR2 YYREEE (reference sequence). Unmatched junction bases numbered 11, after V lost 5 bases and J lost 3 bases. This CDR3 comprises 16 residues. Use of 60 Vbeta and 13 Jbeta primers characterized the PCR. Clones were sequenced by immunoSEQ multiplex PCR, and TCRdb holds only the in-frame ones, with some missing. This sample yields 99,000 or so clones, of which around 9.1% are seen a single time; 5% to 6.5% belongs to the top ten. On this clone: The antigen is undetermined.

The sequencing input was PBMCs. The receptor comes from a man aged 35-49 years in good health and CMV-seropositive. The rearrangement links TRBV5-4 to TRBJ1-2; 9 bases align to TRBD1. The CDR3 sequence: CASSFPRDRDHYGYTF. The CDR3 DNA reads as TGTGCCAGCAGTTTCCCCCGGGACAGGGACCACTATGGCTACACCTTC.